This T cell receptor beta chain was captured by sequencing in a study of shared clonotypes between healthy human individuals. Study information: Each donor contributed plates that comprised three CD4 naive, three CD4 memory, two CD8 naive and one CD8 memory. The study's findings and limits: Generally, estimated richness proved larger in naive subsets than it did in memory subsets.

Only one count was recorded for this clone. What it recognizes is unknown. Donors, without exception, were Caucasian adults residing in Nashville, Tennessee. The CDR3 sequence is 15 residues long. Per germline, CDR1 SGHTA and CDR2 FQGNSA. V lost 5 bases, J lost 0 bases, and 13 bases lay in between. Profiling relied on immunoSEQ multiplex PCR, and the TCRdb table lists in-frame clones only, not all of them. Of 2.5 million or so clones listed, 85% to 95% are singletons. This chain joins TRBV7-2 and TRBJ1-1; D unresolved. The sequence was obtained from a man younger than 30 in good health. The specimen sequenced was naive CD4+ T cells sorted from blood. The subset here: CD45RA+ positively selected. Written as DNA, the CDR3 is TGTGCCAGCAGCCTCCAACGGATTATGAACACTGAAGCTTTCTTT. Amino acids: CASSLQRIMNTEAFF.